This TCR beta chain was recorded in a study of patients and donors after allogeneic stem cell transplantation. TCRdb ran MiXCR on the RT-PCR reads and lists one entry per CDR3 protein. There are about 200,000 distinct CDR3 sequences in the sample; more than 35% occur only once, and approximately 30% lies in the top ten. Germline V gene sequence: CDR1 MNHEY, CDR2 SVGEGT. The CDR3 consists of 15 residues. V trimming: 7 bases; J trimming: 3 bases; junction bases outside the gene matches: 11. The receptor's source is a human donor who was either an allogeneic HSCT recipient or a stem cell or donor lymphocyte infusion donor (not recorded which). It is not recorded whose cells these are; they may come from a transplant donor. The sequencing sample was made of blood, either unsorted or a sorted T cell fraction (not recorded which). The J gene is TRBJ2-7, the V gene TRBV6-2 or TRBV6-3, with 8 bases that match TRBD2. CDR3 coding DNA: TGTGCCAGCACAACGGGGGGGACATTCCTCTACGAGCAGTACTTC. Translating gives CASTTGGTFLYEQYF.